This entry concerns a single TCR beta chain. As yet, its antigen is unknown. The record originates from a study of beta chain features in type 1 diabetes. Study-wide findings and caveats: Shortening that was moderate but significant affected the TCRB CDR3s of Type 1 diabetes patients in all four CD4+ subsets.

The ends were cut back, 4 bases at V and 0 bases at J, with 20 bases in the middle. The CDR3 is 19 amino acids. CDR1 SGHRS and CDR2 YFSETQ come from the germline V gene. Since all of the isolated RNA was reverse transcribed, expressed TCRB transcripts were what got sequenced. Sequenced by immunoSEQ multiplex PCR; TCRdb stores in-frame clones only, minus some. The sample lists a few hundred thousand clones; approximately 11% were seen once. The TCR originated in a young man with type 1 diabetes. Sequencing was carried out using naive CD4+ T cells from blood. The chain has TRBV5-1 and TRBJ2-6; D might be TRBD2 (6 bases). The CDR3 region is CASSTGRIIGGSGANVLTF. DNA of the CDR3: TGCGCCAGCAGCACGGGACGCATAATCGGGGGCTCTGGGGCCAACGTCCTGACTTTC.